Listed below are T cell receptor beta chains from one sample, sequenced in a study of blood T cell repertoires in COVID-19. This table comes from immunoSEQ multiplex PCR, and its TCRdb copy is limited to in-frame clones, with some not included. The sample has approximately 76,000 clones, 75% to 90% seen once; the top ten hold approximately 35%. Specimen: peripheral blood. Every receptor here comes from a woman older than 75 with active or convalescent COVID-19. CDR3s include the opening cysteine and the closing phenylalanine or tryptophan. Fields, in order: clone size, D gene, V gene, J gene, CDR3 DNA, CDR3 protein. D genes are given only for firm matches. Clone size is given for some rows only: seen once, a few or many times, or a class if the clone is expanded.

clone size: -; D gene: -; V gene: TRBV11-2; J gene: TRBJ2-7; CDR3 DNA: TGTGCCAGCAGCTTAAGAGGGCTTGAGCAGTACTTC; CDR3 protein: CASSLRGLEQYF
clone size: -; D gene: -; V gene: TRBV5-6; J gene: TRBJ1-2; CDR3 DNA: TGTGCCAGCAGCTCGACGGACAGATATGGCTACACCTTC; CDR3 protein: CASSSTDRYGYTF
clone size: few; D gene: TRBD2; V gene: TRBV24-1; J gene: TRBJ2-3; CDR3 DNA: TGTGCCACCAGTGATCCCAACCTCACGAAAAGGACTAGCGGGGGCTATGTGGATACGCAGTATTTT; CDR3 protein: CATSDPNLTKRTSGGYVDTQYF
clone size: -; D gene: TRBD2; V gene: TRBV7-8; J gene: TRBJ2-1; CDR3 DNA: TGTGCCAGCAGCTTACAGCGGGGGGGCCTCAATGAGCAGTTCTTC; CDR3 protein: CASSLQRGGLNEQFF
clone size: once; D gene: TRBD1; V gene: TRBV19; J gene: TRBJ1-1; CDR3 DNA: TGTGCCAGTAGTATAGGCGGGACAGGGGGTAGGATCACTGAAGCTTTCTTT; CDR3 protein: CASSIGGTGGRITEAFF
clone size: once; D gene: TRBD1; V gene: TRBV5-1; J gene: TRBJ1-3; CDR3 DNA: TGCGCCAGCAGCTTCACAACAGGGGAATCAGTAGCCATATATTTT; CDR3 protein: CASSFTTGESVAIYF
clone size: -; D gene: TRBD1; V gene: TRBV5-1; J gene: TRBJ2-3; CDR3 DNA: TGCGCCAGCAGCACAAGAGACAGGGGAAGCTCTATAATCGATACGCAGTATTTT; CDR3 protein: CASSTRDRGSSIIDTQYF
clone size: -; D gene: -; V gene: TRBV4-1; J gene: TRBJ1-6; CDR3 DNA: TGCGCCAGCAGCCCATTCACAGGCCTGGCTTCACCCCTCCACTTT; CDR3 protein: CASSPFTGLASPLHF
clone size: -; D gene: -; V gene: TRBV11-2; J gene: TRBJ2-7; CDR3 DNA: TGTGCCAGCAGCTTAGTGGGGGGGGCAGGTTACGAGCAGTACTTC; CDR3 protein: CASSLVGGAGYEQYF
clone size: -; D gene: -; V gene: TRBV30; J gene: TRBJ2-7; CDR3 DNA: TGTGCCTGGAGTGGGGGCACCCTCGGCGAGCAGTACTTC; CDR3 protein: CAWSGGTLGEQYF
clone size: -; D gene: -; V gene: TRBV28; J gene: TRBJ1-5; CDR3 DNA: TGTGCCAGCACCGGATCGGGAAGCAATCAGCCCCAGCATTTT; CDR3 protein: CASTGSGSNQPQHF
clone size: few; D gene: TRBD2; V gene: TRBV5-1; J gene: TRBJ2-5; CDR3 DNA: TGCGCCAGCAGCACGGGACTAGCGGGGAGGGAGGAGACCCAGTACTTC; CDR3 protein: CASSTGLAGREETQYF
clone size: -; D gene: -; V gene: TRBV10-3; J gene: TRBJ1-2; CDR3 DNA: TGTGCCACGACAATAGACAGTTTAGGGAATGGCTACACCTTC; CDR3 protein: CATTIDSLGNGYTF
clone size: -; D gene: -; V gene: TRBV20-1; J gene: TRBJ2-5; CDR3 DNA: TGCAGTGCTAGTCGGTATCAAGAGACCCAGTACTTC; CDR3 protein: CSASRYQETQYF
clone size: -; D gene: TRBD1; V gene: TRBV14; J gene: TRBJ1-2; CDR3 DNA: TGTGCCAGCAGCCAAATAGGACAGGTCTATTATGGCTACACCTTC; CDR3 protein: CASSQIGQVYYGYTF
clone size: -; D gene: -; V gene: TRBV3-1/TRBV3-2; J gene: TRBJ1-3; CDR3 DNA: TGTGCCACCAGGGGAGGATCTGGAAACACCATATATTTT; CDR3 protein: CATRGGSGNTIYF
clone size: once; D gene: -; V gene: TRBV6-4; J gene: TRBJ1-6; CDR3 DNA: TGTGCCAGCAGTGAAACAGGGCCGGATTCACCCCTCCACTTT; CDR3 protein: CASSETGPDSPLHF
clone size: -; D gene: -; V gene: TRBV19; J gene: TRBJ1-1; CDR3 DNA: TGTGCCAGTAGTGGAGGGAGGGGAACTGAAGCTTTCTTT; CDR3 protein: CASSGGRGTEAFF
clone size: -; D gene: -; V gene: TRBV5-1; J gene: TRBJ2-5; CDR3 DNA: TGCGCCAGCAGCTACCGACAGGTCCAGCCTCAAGAGACCCAGTACTTC; CDR3 protein: CASSYRQVQPQETQYF
clone size: -; D gene: -; V gene: TRBV4-2; J gene: TRBJ1-3; CDR3 DNA: TGTGCCAGCAGCCAAGAAGCGGGGACCTCTGGAAACACCATATATTTT; CDR3 protein: CASSQEAGTSGNTIYF
clone size: -; D gene: -; V gene: TRBV20-1; J gene: TRBJ2-1; CDR3 DNA: TGCAGTGCTAGGAGGTTGGAGCAGTTCTTC; CDR3 protein: CSARRLEQFF
clone size: few; D gene: TRBD1; V gene: TRBV30; J gene: TRBJ1-2; CDR3 DNA: TGTGCCTGGAGAACAGGACAGGGCTCTGGCTACACCTTC; CDR3 protein: CAWRTGQGSGYTF
clone size: -; D gene: -; V gene: TRBV5-1; J gene: TRBJ2-5; CDR3 DNA: TGCGCCAGTGGGGGACTCTCCCAAGAGACCCAGTACTTC; CDR3 protein: CASGGLSQETQYF